This TCR beta chain was captured by sequencing in a study of OX40 agonist ivuxolimab in advanced cancers. Sampled blood was obtained at baseline, cycle 4 day 1, and cycle 7 day 1. The germline gives CDR1 LNHDA, CDR2 SQIVND (reference sequence). Trimming removed 3 bases from V and 9 bases from J; junction bases left unmatched: 9. The length of the CDR3 is 15 residues. Data came from immunoSEQ multiplex PCR; TCRdb stores just in-frame clones and leaves some out. The sample carries about 54,000 clones, approximately 90% recorded once. The starting material was CD4+ or CD8+ T cells sorted from blood, obtained in a trial of the OX40 agonist ivuxolimab. This receptor was identified in an adult with an advanced solid tumor such as melanoma, head and neck, liver or kidney cancer. V is TRBV19 and J is TRBJ1-5; 9 bases are shared with TRBD1. The CDR3 loop reads CASSIPTGGAGPQHF. CDR3 coding DNA: TGTGCCAGTAGTATCCCTACAGGGGGCGCGGGGCCCCAGCATTTT.